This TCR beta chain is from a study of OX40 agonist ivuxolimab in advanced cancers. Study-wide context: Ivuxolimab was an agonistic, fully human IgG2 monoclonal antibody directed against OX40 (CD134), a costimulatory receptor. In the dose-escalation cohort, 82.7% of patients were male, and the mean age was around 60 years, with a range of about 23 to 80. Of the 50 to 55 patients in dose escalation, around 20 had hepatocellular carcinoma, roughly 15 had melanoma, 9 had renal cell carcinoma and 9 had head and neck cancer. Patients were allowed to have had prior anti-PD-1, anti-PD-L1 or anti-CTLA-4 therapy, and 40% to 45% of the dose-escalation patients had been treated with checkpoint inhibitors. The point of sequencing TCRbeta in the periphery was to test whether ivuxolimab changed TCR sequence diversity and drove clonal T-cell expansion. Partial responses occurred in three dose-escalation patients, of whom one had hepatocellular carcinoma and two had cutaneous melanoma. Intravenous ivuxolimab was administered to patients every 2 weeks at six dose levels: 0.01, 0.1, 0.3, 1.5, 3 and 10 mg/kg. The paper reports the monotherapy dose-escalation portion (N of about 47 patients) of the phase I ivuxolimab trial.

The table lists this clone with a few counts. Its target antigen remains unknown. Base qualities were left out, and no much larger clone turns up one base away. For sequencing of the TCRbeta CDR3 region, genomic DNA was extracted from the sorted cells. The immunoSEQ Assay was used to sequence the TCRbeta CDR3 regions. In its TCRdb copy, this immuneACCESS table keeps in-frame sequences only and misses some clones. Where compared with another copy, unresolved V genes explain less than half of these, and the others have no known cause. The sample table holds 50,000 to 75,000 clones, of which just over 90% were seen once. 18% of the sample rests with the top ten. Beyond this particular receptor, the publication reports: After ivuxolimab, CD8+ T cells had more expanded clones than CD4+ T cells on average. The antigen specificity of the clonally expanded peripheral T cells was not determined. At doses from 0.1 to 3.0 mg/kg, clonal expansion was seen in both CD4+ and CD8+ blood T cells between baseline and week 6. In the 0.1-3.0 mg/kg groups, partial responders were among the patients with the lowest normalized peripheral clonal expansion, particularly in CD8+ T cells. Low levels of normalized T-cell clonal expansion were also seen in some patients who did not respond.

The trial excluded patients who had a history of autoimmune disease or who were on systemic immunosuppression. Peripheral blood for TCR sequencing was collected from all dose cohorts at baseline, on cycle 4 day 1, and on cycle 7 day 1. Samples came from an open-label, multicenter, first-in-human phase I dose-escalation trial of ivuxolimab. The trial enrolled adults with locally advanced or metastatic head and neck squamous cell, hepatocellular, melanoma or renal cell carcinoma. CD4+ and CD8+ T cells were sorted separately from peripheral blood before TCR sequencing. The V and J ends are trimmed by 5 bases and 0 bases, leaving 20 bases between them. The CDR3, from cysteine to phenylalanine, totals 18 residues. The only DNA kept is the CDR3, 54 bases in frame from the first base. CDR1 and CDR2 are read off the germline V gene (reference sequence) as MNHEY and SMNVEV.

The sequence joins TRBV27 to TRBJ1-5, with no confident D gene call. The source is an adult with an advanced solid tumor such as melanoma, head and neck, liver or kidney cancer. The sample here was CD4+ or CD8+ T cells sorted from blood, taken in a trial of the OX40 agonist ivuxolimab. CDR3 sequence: CASSPTAPVGYSNQPQHF. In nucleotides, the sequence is TGTGCCAGCAGTCCTACGGCCCCGGTCGGTTATAGCAATCAGCCCCAGCATTTT.